This TCR beta chain originates from a study of T cell responses to AZD1222 COVID-19 vaccine. The germline CDR1 and CDR2 sequences are SGHRS and YFSETQ. V was pared by 4 bases and J by 7 bases, with 14 bases between. The CDR3 length is 14 residues. The data were produced by immunoSEQ multiplex PCR, yet TCRdb's version contains in-frame clones alone and is incomplete. Seen here are around 200,000 clones, about 91% observed once, and the top ten hold more than 0.4%. This material consisted of peripheral blood, taken on day 0 of AZD1222 vaccination. The TCR originated in an adult in good health. The chain carries TRBV5-1 and TRBJ1-4; a weak D match, TRBD1 (6 bases). CDR3 bases: TGCGCCAGCAGCCTCGGGGGCCGGGGTGAAAAACTGTTTTTT. It encodes CASSLGGRGEKLFF.